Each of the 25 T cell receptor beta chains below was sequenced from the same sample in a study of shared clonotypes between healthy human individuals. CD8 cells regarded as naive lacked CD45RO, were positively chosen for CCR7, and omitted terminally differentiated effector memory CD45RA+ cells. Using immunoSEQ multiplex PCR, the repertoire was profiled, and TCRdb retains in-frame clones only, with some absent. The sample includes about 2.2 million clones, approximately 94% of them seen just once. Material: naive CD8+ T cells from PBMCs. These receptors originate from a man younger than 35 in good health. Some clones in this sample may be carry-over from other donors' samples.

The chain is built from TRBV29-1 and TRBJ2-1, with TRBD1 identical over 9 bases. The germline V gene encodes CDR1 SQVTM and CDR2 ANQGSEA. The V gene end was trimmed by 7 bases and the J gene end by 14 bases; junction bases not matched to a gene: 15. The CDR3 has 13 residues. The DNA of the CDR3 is TGCAGCGCCCGCGGACAGGGGAAAGGGTCGAAGTTCTTC. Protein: CSARGQGKGSKFF.

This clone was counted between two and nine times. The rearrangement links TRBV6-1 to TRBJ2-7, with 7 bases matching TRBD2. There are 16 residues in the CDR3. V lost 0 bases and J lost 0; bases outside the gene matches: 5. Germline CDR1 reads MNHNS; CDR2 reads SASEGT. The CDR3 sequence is CASSEARRGSSYEQYF. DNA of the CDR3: TGTGCCAGCAGTGAAGCGCGGCGGGGGAGCTCCTACGAGCAGTACTTC.

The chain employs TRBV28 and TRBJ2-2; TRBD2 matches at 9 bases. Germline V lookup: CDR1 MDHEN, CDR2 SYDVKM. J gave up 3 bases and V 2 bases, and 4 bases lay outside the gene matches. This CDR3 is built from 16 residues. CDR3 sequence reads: CASSLALAGYTGELFF. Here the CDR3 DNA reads TGTGCCAGCAGTTTAGCACTAGCGGGCTACACCGGGGAGCTGTTTTTT.

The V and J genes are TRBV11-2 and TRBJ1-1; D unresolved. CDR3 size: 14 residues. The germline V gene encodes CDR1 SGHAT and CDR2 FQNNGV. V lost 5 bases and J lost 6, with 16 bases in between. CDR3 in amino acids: CASSRVSKGAEAFF. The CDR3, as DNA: TGTGCCAGCAGCCGGGTGTCGAAGGGAGCTGAAGCTTTCTTT.

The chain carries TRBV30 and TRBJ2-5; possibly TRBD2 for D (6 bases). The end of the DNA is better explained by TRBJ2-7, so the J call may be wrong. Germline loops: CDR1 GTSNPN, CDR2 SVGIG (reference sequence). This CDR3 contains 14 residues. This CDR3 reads CAWSDREAVYEQYF. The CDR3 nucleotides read TGTGCCTGGAGTGATAGGGAGGCCGTCTACGAGCAGTACTTC.

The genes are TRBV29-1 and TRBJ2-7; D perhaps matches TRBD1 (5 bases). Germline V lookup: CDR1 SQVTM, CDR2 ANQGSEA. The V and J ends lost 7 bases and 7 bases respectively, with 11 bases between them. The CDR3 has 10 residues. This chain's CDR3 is CSALRDEQYF. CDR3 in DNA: TGCAGCGCCCTCAGGGATGAGCAGTACTTC.

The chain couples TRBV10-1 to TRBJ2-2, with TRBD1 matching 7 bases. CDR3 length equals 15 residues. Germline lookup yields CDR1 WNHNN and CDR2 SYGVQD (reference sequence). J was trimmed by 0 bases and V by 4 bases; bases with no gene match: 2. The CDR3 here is CASSVQGTNTGELFF. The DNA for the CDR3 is TGCGCCAGCAGTGTACAGGGGACGAACACCGGGGAGCTGTTTTTT.

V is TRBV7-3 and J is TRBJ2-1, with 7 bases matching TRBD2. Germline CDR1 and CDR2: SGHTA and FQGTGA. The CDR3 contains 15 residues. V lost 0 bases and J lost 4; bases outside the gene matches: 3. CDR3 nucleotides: TGTGCCAGCAGCTTAACCGACGGGGGGTACAATGAGCAGTTCTTC. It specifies CASSLTDGGYNEQFF.

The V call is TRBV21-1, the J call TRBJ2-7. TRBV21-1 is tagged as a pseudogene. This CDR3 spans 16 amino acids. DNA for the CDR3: TGTGCCAGCAGCAAGCGGGGGGACAGGACCTACTACGAGCAGTACTTC. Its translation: CASSKRGDRTYYEQYF.

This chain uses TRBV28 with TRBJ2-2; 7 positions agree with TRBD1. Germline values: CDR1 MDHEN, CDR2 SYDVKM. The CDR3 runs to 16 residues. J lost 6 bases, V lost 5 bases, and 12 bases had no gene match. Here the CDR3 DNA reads TGTGCCAGCAGTATAGGAGACACGACAGGGCCCGGGGAGCTGTTTTTT. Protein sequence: CASSIGDTTGPGELFF.

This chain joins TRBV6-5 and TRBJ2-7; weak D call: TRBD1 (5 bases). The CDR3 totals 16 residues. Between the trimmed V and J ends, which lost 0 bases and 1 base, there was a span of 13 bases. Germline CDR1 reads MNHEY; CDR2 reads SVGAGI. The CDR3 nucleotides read TGTGCCAGCAGTTACTCTGTGGGGCTGGCATCCTACGAGCAGTACTTC. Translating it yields CASSYSVGLASYEQYF.

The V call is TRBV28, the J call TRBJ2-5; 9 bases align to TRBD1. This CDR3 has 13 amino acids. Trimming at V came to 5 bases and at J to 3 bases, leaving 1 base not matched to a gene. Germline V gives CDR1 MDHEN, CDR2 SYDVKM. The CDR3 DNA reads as TGTGCCAGCAGTGGGGACAGGGAAGAGACCCAGTACTTC. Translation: CASSGDREETQYF.

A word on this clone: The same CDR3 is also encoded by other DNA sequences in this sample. The CDR3 DNA reads as TGTGCCAGCAGTTCCGGGACTAGCGGCACAGATACGCAGTATTTT. Protein sequence: CASSSGTSGTDTQYF. This rearrangement joins TRBV27 to TRBJ2-3; TRBD2 aligns across 10 bases. The germline gives CDR1 MNHEY, CDR2 SMNVEV (reference sequence). The CDR3 runs to 15 residues. The V gene end was trimmed by 4 bases and the J gene end by 1 base; junction bases not matched to a gene: 2.

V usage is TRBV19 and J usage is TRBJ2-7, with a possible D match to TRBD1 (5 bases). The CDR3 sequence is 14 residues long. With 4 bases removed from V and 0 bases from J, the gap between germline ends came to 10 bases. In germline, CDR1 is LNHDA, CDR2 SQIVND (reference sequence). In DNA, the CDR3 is TGTGCCAGTAGTACCCACAGGTTCTCCTACGAGCAGTACTTC. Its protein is CASSTHRFSYEQYF. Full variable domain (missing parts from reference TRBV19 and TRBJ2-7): DGGITQSPKYLFRKEGQNVTLSCEQNLNHDAMYWYRQDPGQGLRLIYYSQIVNDFQKGDIAEGYSVSREKKESFPLTVTSAQKNPTAFYLCASSTHRFSYEQYFGPGTRLTVT.

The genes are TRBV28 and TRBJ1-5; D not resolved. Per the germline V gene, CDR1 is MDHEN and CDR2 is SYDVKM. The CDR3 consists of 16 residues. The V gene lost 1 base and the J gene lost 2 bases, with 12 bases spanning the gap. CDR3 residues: CASSLFAVVGNQPQHF. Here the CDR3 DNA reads TGTGCCAGCAGTTTATTCGCGGTGGTGGGCAATCAGCCCCAGCATTTT.

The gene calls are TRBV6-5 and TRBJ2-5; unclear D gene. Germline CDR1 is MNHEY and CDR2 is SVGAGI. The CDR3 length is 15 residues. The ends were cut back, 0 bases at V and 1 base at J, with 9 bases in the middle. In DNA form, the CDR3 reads TGTGCCAGCAGTTACTCTAGTTACCTCCAAGAGACCCAGTACTTC. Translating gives CASSYSSYLQETQYF.

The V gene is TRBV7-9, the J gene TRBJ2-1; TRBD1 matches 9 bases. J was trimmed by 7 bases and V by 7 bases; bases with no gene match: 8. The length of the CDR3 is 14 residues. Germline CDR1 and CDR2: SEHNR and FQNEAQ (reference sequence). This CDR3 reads CASILDRGGNEQFF. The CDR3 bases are TGTGCCAGCATCTTGGACAGGGGAGGGAATGAGCAGTTCTTC.

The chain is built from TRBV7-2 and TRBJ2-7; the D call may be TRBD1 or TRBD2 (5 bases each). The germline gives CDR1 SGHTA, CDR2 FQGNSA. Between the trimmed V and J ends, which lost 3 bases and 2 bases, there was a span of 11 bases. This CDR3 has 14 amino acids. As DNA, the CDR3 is TGTGCCAGCAGCTTGAGGGACGGACCCTACGAGCAGTACTTC. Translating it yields CASSLRDGPYEQYF.

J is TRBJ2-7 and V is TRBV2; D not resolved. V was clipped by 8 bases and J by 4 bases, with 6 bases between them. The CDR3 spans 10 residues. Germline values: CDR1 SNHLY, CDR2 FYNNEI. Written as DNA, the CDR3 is TGTGCCAGCGCTATTTACGAGCAGTACTTC. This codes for CASAIYEQYF.

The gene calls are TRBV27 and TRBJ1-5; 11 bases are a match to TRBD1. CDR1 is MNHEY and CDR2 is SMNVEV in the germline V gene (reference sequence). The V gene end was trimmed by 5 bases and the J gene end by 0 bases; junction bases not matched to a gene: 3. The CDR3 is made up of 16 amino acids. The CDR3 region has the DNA TGTGCCAGCAGTCCTGGGACAGGGGGTAGCAATCAGCCCCAGCATTTT. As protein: CASSPGTGGSNQPQHF.

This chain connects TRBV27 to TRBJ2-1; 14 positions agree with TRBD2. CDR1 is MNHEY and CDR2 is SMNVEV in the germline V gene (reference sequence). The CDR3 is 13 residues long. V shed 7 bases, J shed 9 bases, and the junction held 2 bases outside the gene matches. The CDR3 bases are TGTGCCAGCACTGGACTAGCGGGAGGTGAGCAGTTCTTC. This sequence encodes CASTGLAGGEQFF.

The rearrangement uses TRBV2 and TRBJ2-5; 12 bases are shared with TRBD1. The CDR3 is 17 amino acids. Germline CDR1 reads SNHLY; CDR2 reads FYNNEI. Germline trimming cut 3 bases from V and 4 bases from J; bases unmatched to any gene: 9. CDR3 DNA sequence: TGTGCCAGCAGTGATGGGACAGGGGGCGAAGCAGGAGAGACCCAGTACTTC. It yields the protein CASSDGTGGEAGETQYF.

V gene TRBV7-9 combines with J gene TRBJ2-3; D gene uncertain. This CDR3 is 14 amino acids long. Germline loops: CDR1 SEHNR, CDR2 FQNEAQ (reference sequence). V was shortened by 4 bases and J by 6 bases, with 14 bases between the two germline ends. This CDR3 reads CASSSRGPVDTQYF. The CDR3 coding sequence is TGTGCCAGCAGCTCCCGAGGTCCAGTGGATACGCAGTATTTT.

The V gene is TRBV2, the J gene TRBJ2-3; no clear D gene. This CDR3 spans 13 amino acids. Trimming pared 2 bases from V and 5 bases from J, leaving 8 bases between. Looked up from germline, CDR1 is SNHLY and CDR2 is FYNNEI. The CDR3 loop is CASSENLGDTQYF. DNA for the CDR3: TGTGCCAGCAGTGAAAATCTAGGAGATACGCAGTATTTT.

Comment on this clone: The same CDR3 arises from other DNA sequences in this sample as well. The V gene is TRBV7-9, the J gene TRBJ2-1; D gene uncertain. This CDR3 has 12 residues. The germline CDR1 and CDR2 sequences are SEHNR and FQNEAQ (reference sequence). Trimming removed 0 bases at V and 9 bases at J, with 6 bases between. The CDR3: CASSLARGEQFF. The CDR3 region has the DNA TGTGCCAGCAGCTTAGCGCGCGGTGAGCAGTTCTTC.